The 8 T cell receptor beta chains in this list originate from one sample, sequenced in a study of Ad26.COV2.S vaccination and SARS-CoV-2 variants. Treatment specified: approximately 18 received Ad26.COV2.S at low or high dose, single or two shots; about 5 received placebo; per-sample allocation not given. The samples were gathered on day 63 after the first injection of vaccine or placebo. The data were produced by immunoSEQ multiplex PCR, yet TCRdb's version contains in-frame clones alone and is incomplete. The sample has about 280,000 clones, more than 75% seen once; the top ten hold under 4%. The source was peripheral blood, collected in a trial of Ad26.COV2.S vaccine versus placebo. These receptors were taken from a person between 18 and 59 years old who received the Ad26.COV2.S COVID-19 vaccine or a placebo.

The V call is TRBV19, the J call TRBJ1-5; the match to TRBD1 covers 7 bases. Germline V gene data show CDR1 as LNHDA and CDR2 as SQIVND (reference sequence). With 7 bases clipped from V and 5 bases from J, the junction kept 14 bases outside the gene matches. The CDR3 has 16 amino acids. CDR3 protein: CASNPQWRQGYQPQHF. The CDR3 DNA reads as TGTGCCAGTAATCCCCAGTGGAGACAGGGCTATCAGCCCCAGCATTTT.

The chain uses TRBV5-1 and TRBJ2-1; the D is unclear. V lost 0 bases, J lost 0 bases, and 13 bases lay in between. This CDR3 spans 17 amino acids. CDR1 is SGHRS, CDR2 YFSETQ, per germline. The DNA for the CDR3 is TGCGCCAGCAGCTTGGCCAGTGGCTCTAGCTCCTACAATGAGCAGTTCTTC. This gives the protein CASSLASGSSSYNEQFF.

This rearrangement joins TRBV5-4 to TRBJ2-2, with 10 bases identical to TRBD2. V lost 2 bases to trimming and J lost 4 bases; unmatched junction nucleotides: 5. This CDR3 contains 16 residues. Germline CDR1 SGHNT, CDR2 YYREEE (reference sequence). The CDR3 is CASSLNSGGLTGELFF. The CDR3 DNA is TGTGCCAGCAGCTTAAATAGCGGGGGGCTCACCGGGGAGCTGTTTTTT.

The V gene is TRBV7-8, the J gene TRBJ2-1; D not resolved. Trimming shortened V by 1 base and J by 0 bases, and 19 bases separated the two germline ends. CDR3 size: 19 residues. The germline gives CDR1 SGHVS, CDR2 FQNEAQ. As DNA, the CDR3 is TGTGCCAGCAGCTTAGGAGGACGCGGTTTAGGATCCTCCTACAATGAGCAGTTCTTC. Protein product: CASSLGGRGLGSSYNEQFF.

The chain employs TRBV10-3 and TRBJ2-2, with 11 nucleotides matching TRBD1. The CDR3 has 15 amino acids. Per the germline V gene, CDR1 is ENHRY and CDR2 is SYGVKD. V shed 6 bases, J shed 0 bases, and the junction held 0 bases outside the gene matches. This chain's CDR3 is CAIRGQGANTGELFF. In DNA form, the CDR3 reads TGTGCCATCAGGGGACAGGGGGCGAACACCGGGGAGCTGTTTTTT.

This clone appeared a single time. This sequence joins TRBV9 and TRBJ1-2, with 7 bases fitting TRBD1. Germline CDR1 is SGDLS and CDR2 is YYNGEE. This CDR3 has 17 residues. The junction had 12 bases not matched to a gene; V was cut back by 4 bases and J by 0 bases. CDR3 sequence: CASSPDRAWQTNYGYTF. In DNA form, the CDR3 reads TGTGCCAGCAGCCCCGACAGGGCCTGGCAGACTAACTATGGCTACACCTTC. The whole variable domain, remainder taken from reference TRBV9 and TRBJ1-2, is DSGVTQTPKHLITATGQRVTLRCSPRSGDLSVYWYQQSLDQGLQFLIQYYNGEERAKGNILERFSAQQFPDLHSELNLSSLELGDSALYFCASSPDRAWQTNYGYTFGSGTRLTVV.

CDR3 nucleotide sequence: TGTGCCACGTCACTAGTCGGACAGGGGTTTAGATACAATGAGCAGTTCTTC. Translated: CATSLVGQGFRYNEQFF. The V and J genes are TRBV7-9 and TRBJ2-1; 9 bases align to TRBD1. J lost 4 bases, V lost 10 bases, and 17 bases had no gene match. This CDR3 has 17 amino acids. Germline CDR1 SEHNR, CDR2 FQNEAQ (reference sequence).

This chain connects TRBV29-1 to TRBJ2-1; 7 bases are a match to TRBD2. Germline CDR1 and CDR2: SQVTM and ANQGSEA. This CDR3 contains 11 residues. Unmatched junction bases numbered 4, after V lost 4 bases and J lost 10 bases. CDR3 region: CSVGRGVEQFF. The CDR3 DNA reads TGCAGCGTTGGTCGGGGGGTCGAGCAGTTCTTC.